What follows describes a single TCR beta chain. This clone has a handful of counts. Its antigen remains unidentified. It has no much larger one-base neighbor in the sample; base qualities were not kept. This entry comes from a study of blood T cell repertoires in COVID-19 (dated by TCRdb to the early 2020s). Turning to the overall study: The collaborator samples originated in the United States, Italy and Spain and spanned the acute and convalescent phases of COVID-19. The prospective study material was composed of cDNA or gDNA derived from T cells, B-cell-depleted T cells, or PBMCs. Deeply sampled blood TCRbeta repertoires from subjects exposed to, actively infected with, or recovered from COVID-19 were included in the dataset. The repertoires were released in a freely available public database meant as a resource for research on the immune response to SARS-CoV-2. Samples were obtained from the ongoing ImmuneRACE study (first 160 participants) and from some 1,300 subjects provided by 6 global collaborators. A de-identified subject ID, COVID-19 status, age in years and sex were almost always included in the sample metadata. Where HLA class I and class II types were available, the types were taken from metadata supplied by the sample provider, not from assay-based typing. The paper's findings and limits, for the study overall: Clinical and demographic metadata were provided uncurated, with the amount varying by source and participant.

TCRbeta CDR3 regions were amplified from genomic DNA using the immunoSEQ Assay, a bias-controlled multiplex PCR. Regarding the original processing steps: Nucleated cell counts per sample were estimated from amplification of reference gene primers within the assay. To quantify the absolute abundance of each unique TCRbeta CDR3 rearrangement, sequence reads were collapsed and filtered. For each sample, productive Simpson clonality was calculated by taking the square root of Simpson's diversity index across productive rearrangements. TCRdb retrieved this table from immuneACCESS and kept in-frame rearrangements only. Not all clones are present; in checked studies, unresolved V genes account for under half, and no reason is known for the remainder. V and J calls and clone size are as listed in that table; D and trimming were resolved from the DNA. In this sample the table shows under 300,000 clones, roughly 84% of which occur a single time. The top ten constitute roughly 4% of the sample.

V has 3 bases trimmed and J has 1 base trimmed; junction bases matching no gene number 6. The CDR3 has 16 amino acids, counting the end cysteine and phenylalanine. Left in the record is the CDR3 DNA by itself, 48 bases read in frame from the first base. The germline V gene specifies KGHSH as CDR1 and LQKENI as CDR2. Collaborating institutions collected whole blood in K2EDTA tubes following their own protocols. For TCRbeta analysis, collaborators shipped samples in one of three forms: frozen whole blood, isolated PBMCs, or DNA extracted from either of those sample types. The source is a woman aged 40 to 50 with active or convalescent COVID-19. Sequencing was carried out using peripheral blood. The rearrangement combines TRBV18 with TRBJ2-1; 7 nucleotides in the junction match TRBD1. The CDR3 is CASSPLGTESYNEQFF. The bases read TGTGCCAGCTCACCCCTCGGGACAGAATCCTACAATGAGCAGTTCTTC. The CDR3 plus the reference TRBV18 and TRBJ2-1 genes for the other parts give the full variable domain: NAGVMQNPRHLVRRRGQEARLRCSPMKGHSHVYWYRQLPEEGLKFMVYLQKENIIDESGMPKERFSAEFPKEGPSILRIQQVVRGDSAAYFCASSPLGTESYNEQFFGPGTRLTVL.